A single sample is the source of the 27 T cell receptor beta chains below, sequenced in a study of cytomegalovirus exposure and HLA in healthy donors. The PCR contained 60 Vbeta and 13 Jbeta primers. Produced via immunoSEQ multiplex PCR; TCRdb's table is partial and in-frame only. Counted here are just over 65,000 clones, over 75% occurring once; the ten biggest clones make up around 7%. Sequenced material: PBMCs. These TCRs come from a human donor in good health.

The chain recombines TRBV11-2 with TRBJ1-1; no firm D call. Germline V gene sequence: CDR1 SGHAT, CDR2 FQNNGV. The CDR3 runs 14 residues. The V and J ends lost 5 bases and 4 bases respectively, with 14 bases between them. The CDR3 sequence is CASSPQYGSTEAFF. The CDR3 DNA reads TGTGCCAGCAGCCCCCAATATGGGAGCACTGAAGCTTTCTTT. Looking up the rest from reference TRBV11-2 and TRBJ1-1 gives the full variable domain: EAGVAQSPRYKIIEKRQSVAFWCNPISGHATLYWYQQILGQGPKLLIQFQNNGVVDDSQLPKDRFSAERLKGVDSTLKIQPAKLEDSAVYLCASSPQYGSTEAFFGQGTRLTVV.

The gene calls are TRBV9 and TRBJ1-1; D perhaps matches TRBD1 (6 bases). The CDR3 loop spans 13 amino acids. Trimming pared 2 bases from V and 11 bases from J, leaving 16 bases between. Germline-derived CDR1 and CDR2 are SGDLS and YYNGEE. In nucleotides, the CDR3 is TGTGCCAGCAGCGTGGAAACAGGGTTCGAGGCTTTCTTT. The encoded protein is CASSVETGFEAFF.

The chain employs TRBV5-5 and TRBJ1-1; D unresolved. V was cut by 0 bases and J by 6 bases, with 9 bases left in between. The CDR3 extends over 13 amino acids. Germline values: CDR1 SGHKS, CDR2 YYEKEE (reference sequence). In DNA form, the CDR3 reads TGTGCCAGCAGCTTGGAGCTTTTGGCTGAAGCTTTCTTT. Its protein is CASSLELLAEAFF. Supplemented by reference TRBV5-5 and TRBJ1-1, the full variable domain reads DAGVTQSPTHLIKTRGQQVTLRCSPISGHKSVSWYQQVLGQGPQFIFQYYEKEERGRGNFPDRFSARQFPNYSSELNVNALLLGDSALYLCASSLELLAEAFFGQGTRLTVV.

This clone was found a few times. The chain has TRBV18 and TRBJ2-5; D might be TRBD2 (5 bases). Trimming shortened V by 0 bases and J by 4 bases, and 9 bases separated the two germline ends. The length of the CDR3 is 14 residues. Germline V gene lookup returns CDR1 KGHSH and CDR2 LQKENI. The CDR3 sequence: CASSPPAGTETQYF. The CDR3 DNA sequence: TGTGCCAGCTCACCACCGGCGGGTACAGAGACCCAGTACTTC. Based on the CDR3 plus reference TRBV18 and TRBJ2-5, the full variable domain is NAGVMQNPRHLVRRRGQEARLRCSPMKGHSHVYWYRQLPEEGLKFMVYLQKENIIDESGMPKERFSAEFPKEGPSILRIQQVVRGDSAAYFCASSPPAGTETQYFGPGTRLLVL.

This chain uses TRBV5-6 with TRBJ1-4; a possible D gene is TRBD1 (5 bases). Trimming stripped 3 bases from V and 0 bases from J, with 6 bases between. The CDR3 loop spans 14 amino acids. The germline V gene has CDR1 SGHDT and CDR2 YYEEEE. In DNA, the CDR3 is TGTGCCAGCAGCTCGACAGCAACTAATGAAAAACTGTTTTTT. It translates to CASSSTATNEKLFF.

For this clone: One junction end does not reproduce the germline sequence, and a read error may be involved. The CDR3 DNA is TGTGCCAGCAGCCTAGCGGACAGGGACACCGGGGAGCTGTTTTTT. Translation gives CASSLADRDTGELFF. The V and J genes are TRBV7-8 and TRBJ2-2; D is perhaps TRBD1 (8 bases). The CDR3 has 15 residues. Germline V CDR1 and CDR2: SGHVS, FQNEAQ. The variable domain in full, with the rest retrieved from reference TRBV7-8 and TRBJ2-2, is GAGVSQSPRYKVAKRGQDVALRCDPISGHVSLFWYQQALGQGPEFLTYFQNEAQLDKSGLPSDRFFAERPEGSVSTLKIQRTQQEDSAVYLCASSLADRDTGELFFGEGSRLTVL.

This clone was counted between two and nine times. The chain links TRBV11-2 to TRBJ1-1, with D tentatively TRBD1 (5 bases). This CDR3 has 16 amino acids. V was shortened by 5 bases and J by 1 base, with 17 bases between the two germline ends. Germline loops: CDR1 SGHAT, CDR2 FQNNGV. This chain's CDR3 is CASSLRFGQKNTEAFF. The CDR3 bases are TGTGCCAGCAGCCTAAGGTTCGGACAAAAGAACACTGAAGCTTTCTTT.

The chain combines TRBV19 with TRBJ1-1, with 7 bases aligning to TRBD1. V was clipped by 6 bases and J by 3 bases; unmatched bases: 4. The CDR3 length is 13 residues. Germline CDR1 and CDR2: LNHDA and SQIVND (reference sequence). CDR3 loop: CASRGTAHTEAFF. CDR3 sequence (DNA): TGTGCCAGTAGGGGGACAGCACACACTGAAGCTTTCTTT.

In this sample, this clone turned up a few times. The chain links TRBV6-1 to TRBJ2-2; TRBD1 aligns across 9 bases. This CDR3 spans 15 amino acids. Germline lookup yields CDR1 MNHNS and CDR2 SASEGT. The ends lost 5 bases at V and 3 bases at J; junction bases unmatched: 4. CDR3 nucleotides: TGTGCCAGCAGTCTGGACAGGGGATACACCGGGGAGCTGTTTTTT. It codes for CASSLDRGYTGELFF.

The chain is built from TRBV5-1 and TRBJ2-5, with TRBD2 matching over 8 bases. The CDR3 is made up of 16 amino acids. From germline, CDR1 is SGHRS and CDR2 YFSETQ. V shed 4 bases and J 2 bases; nucleotides not matched to a gene: 10. The CDR3 nucleotides read TGCGCCAGCAGCCGGGGGGGAGGTGGTGCACAAGAGACCCAGTACTTC. This gives the protein CASSRGGGGAQETQYF. Based on the CDR3 plus reference TRBV5-1 and TRBJ2-5, the full variable domain is KAGVTQTPRYLIKTRGQQVTLSCSPISGHRSVSWYQQTPGQGLQFLFEYFSETQRNKGNFPGRFSGRQFSNSRSEMNVSTLELGDSALYLCASSRGGGGAQETQYFGPGTRLLVL.

In regard to this clone: At one end the junction does not follow the germline gene, possibly because of a read error. The chain links TRBV7-2 to TRBJ1-2; a weak D match, TRBD1 (6 bases). The germline V gene encodes CDR1 SGHTA and CDR2 FQGNSA. This CDR3 has 13 residues. The DNA of the CDR3 is TGTGCCAGCAGCGGTCAGGGGTACTATGGCTACCCCTTC. The encoded protein is CASSGQGYYGYPF.

The V call is TRBV5-1, the J call TRBJ2-7, with TRBD1 identical over 11 bases. Germline CDR1 SGHRS, CDR2 YFSETQ. The CDR3 is 16 amino acids. V shed 0 bases and J 5 bases; nucleotides not matched to a gene: 7. DNA for the CDR3: TGCGCCAGCAGCTTGGGCGGGCGGACAGGGGGCAACGAGCAGTACTTC. Translation: CASSLGGRTGGNEQYF.

The gene calls are TRBV7-2 and TRBJ2-1, with 9 positions matching TRBD2. With 5 bases clipped from V and 9 bases from J, the junction kept 8 bases outside the gene matches. The CDR3 has 14 amino acids. CDR1 is SGHTA and CDR2 is FQGNSA in the germline V gene. The chain's CDR3 is CASSPCLAGCEQFF. The CDR3 nucleotides are TGTGCCAGCAGCCCCTGTCTAGCGGGGTGTGAGCAGTTCTTC.

J is TRBJ2-5 and V is TRBV5-1; 11 bases line up with TRBD2. This CDR3 spans 15 amino acids. Per germline, CDR1 SGHRS and CDR2 YFSETQ. The J segment lost 3 bases and the V segment lost 7 bases, leaving 8 bases of the junction unmatched. The CDR3 DNA reads TGCGCCAGCCGGCCTCCGGGACTAGCGGAAGAGACCCAGTACTTC. Translation gives CASRPPGLAEETQYF.

J is TRBJ1-1 and V is TRBV7-9; D uncertain. The germline V gene encodes CDR1 SEHNR and CDR2 FQNEAQ (reference sequence). V was shortened by 2 bases and J by 1 base, with 8 bases between the two germline ends. The CDR3 length is 14 residues. The chain's CDR3 is CASSLSLRNTEAFF. The CDR3 nucleotides are TGTGCCAGCAGCTTAAGTCTTAGGAACACTGAAGCTTTCTTT.

This chain joins TRBV30 and TRBJ2-5; 10 bases are a match to TRBD1. The V and J ends lost 3 bases and 7 bases, in that order; junction bases with no gene match: 8. Germline V gives CDR1 GTSNPN, CDR2 SVGIG (reference sequence). CDR3 length equals 14 residues. The CDR3 coding sequence is TGTGCCTGGAGACCGACAGGGGGCATGGGGACCCAGTACTTC. It is translated as CAWRPTGGMGTQYF. Full variable domain (outside the CDR3, taken from reference TRBV30 and TRBJ2-5): SQTIHQWPATLVQPVGSPLSLECTVEGTSNPNLYWYRQAAGRGLQLLFYSVGIGQISSEVPQNLSASRPQDRQFILSSKKLLLSDSGFYLCAWRPTGGMGTQYFGPGTRLLVL.

This clone was seen only once. This chain links TRBV6-6 with TRBJ1-5, with 10 bases fitting TRBD1. The CDR3 has 16 residues. Germline-derived CDR1 and CDR2 are MNHNY and SVGAGI (reference sequence). Germline trimming cut 5 bases from V and 1 base from J; bases unmatched to any gene: 5. The CDR3 spells CASSPTGQGSNQPQHF. The CDR3 DNA reads TGTGCCAGCAGTCCAACGGGACAGGGGAGCAATCAGCCCCAGCATTTT.

The chain is built from TRBV19 and TRBJ2-3; TRBD1 agrees at 9 bases. CDR1 LNHDA and CDR2 SQIVND come from the germline V gene (reference sequence). The V gene end was trimmed by 1 base and the J gene end by 5 bases; junction bases not matched to a gene: 4. The CDR3 is made up of 15 amino acids. CDR3 sequence: CASSIGDREKDTQYF. In DNA, the CDR3 is TGTGCCAGTAGTATAGGGGACAGGGAAAAAGATACGCAGTATTTT.

The chain recombines TRBV7-2 with TRBJ1-1, with TRBD1 matching over 7 bases. CDR1 is SGHTA and CDR2 is FQGNSA in the germline V gene. V trimming: 4 bases; J trimming: 11 bases; junction bases outside the gene matches: 7. This CDR3 contains 12 residues. As DNA, the CDR3 is TGTGCCAGCAGCTCCAGGACAGGTGATGCTTTCTTT. Its translation: CASSSRTGDAFF.

In DNA form, the CDR3 reads TGCGCCAGCACAATTTTTAGCGGGGGGTTTAGCACAGATACGCAGTATTTT. This translates into CASTIFSGGFSTDTQYF. The chain uses TRBV5-1 and TRBJ2-3, with 10 bases fitting TRBD2. J gave up 0 bases and V 6 bases, and 10 bases lay outside the gene matches. The CDR3 contains 17 residues. Germline V lookup: CDR1 SGHRS, CDR2 YFSETQ.

This clone has a single count. V and J are TRBV10-2 and TRBJ2-5; D is uncertain. Trimming removed 6 bases at V and 4 bases at J, with 9 bases between. The germline CDR1 and CDR2 sequences are WSHSY and SAAADI. The CDR3 contains 12 residues. CDR3 loop: CASSPPGETQYF. DNA of the CDR3: TGCGCCAGCAGCCCCCCGGGAGAGACCCAGTACTTC.

The genes are TRBV28 and TRBJ1-5, with D unresolved. The CDR3 is 15 residues long. Trimming took 1 base from V and 0 from J, leaving 7 bases between them. Per germline, CDR1 MDHEN and CDR2 SYDVKM. CDR3 loop: CASSLLQNSNQPQHF. CDR3 nucleotide sequence: TGTGCCAGCAGTTTATTGCAGAATAGCAATCAGCCCCAGCATTTT.

The chain employs TRBV7-2 and TRBJ2-2, with 9 bases lining up with TRBD2. With 2 bases clipped from V and 4 bases from J, the junction kept 8 bases outside the gene matches. CDR1 is SGHTA, CDR2 FQGNSA, per germline. This CDR3 has 17 residues. This CDR3 is CASSLYGSGGLTGELFF. CDR3 in DNA: TGTGCCAGCAGCTTATATGGTAGCGGGGGCCTCACCGGGGAGCTGTTTTTT.

A word on this clone: The junction and the germline gene differ at one end; a read error may be behind it. The chain employs TRBV7-9 and TRBJ2-5, with 9 bases lining up with TRBD2. The CDR3 length is 17 residues. CDR1 is SEHNR and CDR2 is FQNEAQ in the germline V gene (reference sequence). In DNA, the CDR3 is TGTTCCAGCAGCCCGGGACGCGGACTAGCGAGGGAAGAGACCCAGTACTTC. This translates into CSSSPGRGLAREETQYF.

The chain joins TRBV28 to TRBJ1-5; 9 positions agree with TRBD1. The CDR3 is 15 residues long. Losses at the gene ends were 5 bases for V and 5 bases for J; bases not matched to a gene: 7. Germline assignment: CDR1 MDHEN and CDR2 SYDVKM. The CDR3 region is CASSNTGTGHQPQHF. The CDR3 region has the DNA TGTGCCAGCAGTAACACCGGGACAGGGCATCAGCCCCAGCATTTT.

The rearrangement links TRBV29-1 to TRBJ2-3; tentatively, D is TRBD1 (5 bases). V was pared by 7 bases and J by 3 bases, with 14 bases between. In germline, CDR1 is SQVTM, CDR2 ANQGSEA. This CDR3 region has 13 residues. In DNA, the CDR3 is TGCAGCGACGGACAATATTCAACAGATACGCAGTATTTT. Translated, it gives CSDGQYSTDTQYF.

This chain joins TRBV7-6 and TRBJ1-3; D is undetermined. CDR1 is SGHVS, CDR2 FNYEAQ, per germline. This CDR3 region has 14 residues. The ends were cut back, 1 base at V and 0 bases at J, with 4 bases in the middle. CDR3 in DNA: TGTGCCAGCAGCTTAGACGGCTCTGGAAACACCATATATTTT. Translating it yields CASSLDGSGNTIYF.